The sequence of this TCR beta chain was determined in a study of T cell responses to AZD1222 COVID-19 vaccine. Measured with immunoSEQ multiplex PCR; TCRdb has only the in-frame clones, and not every one. The data hold about 89,000 clones, with about nine tenths observed a single time. With regard to this clone: What it recognizes is unknown.

Study-level findings and limits: The sample set comprised mostly white British donors with more females, and clonal diversity was possibly underestimated. Close to half of spike-specific TCRs reportedly recognize unmutated variant regions. Following two doses of AZD1222, Spike-specific TCR breadth and depth rose.

The CDR3 runs to 13 residues. Germline V gene sequence: CDR1 SGHRS, CDR2 YFSETQ. The ends lost 3 bases at V and 7 bases at J; junction bases unmatched: 2. The chain has TRBV5-1 and TRBJ2-1, with 9 bases lining up with TRBD2. The sample here was peripheral blood, taken 28 days after the second AZD1222 dose. This TCR came from an adult who received the AZD1222 COVID-19 vaccine. The CDR3 sequence: CASSSAGGNEQFF. CDR3 coding DNA: TGCGCCAGCAGCTCCGCGGGGGGGAATGAGCAGTTCTTC.